The 4 T cell receptor beta chains given below trace back to one sample, sequenced in a study of early T cells in non-severe SARS-CoV-2 infection. Each CDR3 protein is one row after TCRdb ran MiXCR on the 5' RACE reads. The data contain approximately 63,000 distinct CDR3 sequences, around 6.5% of them singletons. The starting material was whole blood, obtained at baseline. The receptors derive from an adult who was a healthcare worker with PCR-confirmed SARS-CoV-2 infection or an uninfected control (not recorded which).

This clonotype was counted many times. The chain recombines TRBV2 with TRBJ2-3; D may be TRBD2 (5 bases). The length of the CDR3 is 14 residues. In germline, CDR1 is SNHLY, CDR2 FYNNEI. The V end lost 4 bases, the J end lost 0 bases, and 8 bases lay between the germline ends. DNA of the CDR3: TGTGCCAGCAGTGCCCGGACTAGCACAGATACGCAGTATTTT. Translation: CASSARTSTDTQYF.

This clonotype was seen more than once but under ten times. This sequence joins TRBV9 and TRBJ2-7, with 7 bases identical to TRBD2. V lost 5 bases to trimming and J lost 7 bases; unmatched junction nucleotides: 3. The CDR3 sequence is 11 residues long. The V gene's germline CDR1 is SGDLS and CDR2 YYNGEE. CDR3 protein: CASSRGEEQYF. CDR3 sequence (DNA): TGTGCCAGCAGTCGGGGGGAGGAGCAGTACTTC.

The chain employs TRBV7-2 and TRBJ2-2; D not resolved. The CDR3 covers 15 residues. V was pared by 1 base and J by 4 bases, with 10 bases between. Germline CDR1 and CDR2: SGHTA and FQGNSA. The chain's CDR3 is CASSLGQDPTGELFF. The CDR3 DNA reads as TGTGCCAGCAGCTTAGGTCAGGATCCCACCGGGGAGCTGTTTTTT.

This clonotype was seen repeatedly, ten times or more. This sequence joins TRBV11-2 and TRBJ2-3; tentatively, D is TRBD2 (5 bases). Trimming shortened V by 1 base and J by 5 bases, and 13 bases separated the two germline ends. Per germline, CDR1 SGHAT and CDR2 FQNNGV. CDR3 length: 15 amino acids. The CDR3 protein is CASSLVRAGGDTQYF. In nucleotides, the CDR3 is TGTGCCAGCAGCTTAGTACGGGCTGGAGGAGATACGCAGTATTTT. Full variable domain (missing parts from reference TRBV11-2 and TRBJ2-3): EAGVAQSPRYKIIEKRQSVAFWCNPISGHATLYWYQQILGQGPKLLIQFQNNGVVDDSQLPKDRFSAERLKGVDSTLKIQPAKLEDSAVYLCASSLVRAGGDTQYFGPGTRLTVL.